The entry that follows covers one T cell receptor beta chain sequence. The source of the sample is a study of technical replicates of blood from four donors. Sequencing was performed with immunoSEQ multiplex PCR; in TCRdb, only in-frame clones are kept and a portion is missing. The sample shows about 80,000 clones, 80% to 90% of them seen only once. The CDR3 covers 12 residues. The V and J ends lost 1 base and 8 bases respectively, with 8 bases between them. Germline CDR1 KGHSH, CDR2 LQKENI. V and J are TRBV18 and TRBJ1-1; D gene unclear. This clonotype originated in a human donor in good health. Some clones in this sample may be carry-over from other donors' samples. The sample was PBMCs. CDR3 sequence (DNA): TGTGCCAGCTCACCACTTACGGGAGAAGCTTTCTTT. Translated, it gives CASSPLTGEAFF.